These T cell receptor beta chains were read from a single sample in a study of blood T cell repertoires in COVID-19. Libraries were prepared by immunoSEQ multiplex PCR; TCRdb keeps only in-frame clonotypes and omits some of them. The sample lists 200,000 to 250,000 clones; 82% were seen once. What was sequenced was PBMCs or T cells enriched from blood (not recorded which). The receptors originated from a woman aged 55-70 years who had recovered from COVID-19. Each CDR3 is given with its conserved first and last residue.

v_call: TRBV19
j_call: TRBJ1-4
cdr3_aa: CASSIGGPDEKLFF

v_call: TRBV4-3
j_call: TRBJ1-2
cdr3_aa: CASSQAGGGYGYTF

v_call: TRBV19
j_call: TRBJ2-6
cdr3_aa: CASSPSAERPSGANVLTF

v_call: TRBV18
j_call: TRBJ1-6
cdr3_aa: CASSPSTPRNNSPLHF

v_call: TRBV7-9
j_call: TRBJ1-1
cdr3_aa: CASSPNRGLKNTEAFF

v_call: TRBV7-8
j_call: TRBJ1-6
cdr3_aa: CASSFLRDKSQASPLHF

v_call: TRBV6-2/TRBV6-3
j_call: TRBJ2-7
cdr3_aa: CASSGQGAGHEQYF

v_call: TRBV11-2
j_call: TRBJ1-1
cdr3_aa: CASSLYTGIPPTNTEAFF

v_call: TRBV5-6
j_call: TRBJ2-7
cdr3_aa: CASSLAPGYEQYF

v_call: TRBV11-3
j_call: TRBJ2-1
cdr3_aa: CASSLGLGLGNEQFF

v_call: TRBV7-2
j_call: TRBJ2-7
cdr3_aa: CASRPGDSPYEQYF

v_call: TRBV19
j_call: TRBJ2-1
cdr3_aa: CASSVGGGAYNEQFF

v_call: TRBV9
j_call: TRBJ1-4
cdr3_aa: CASSVGQGGEKLFF

v_call: TRBV18
j_call: TRBJ1-1
cdr3_aa: CASSPSDRVMNTEAFF

v_call: TRBV9
j_call: TRBJ2-3
cdr3_aa: CASSVPTSGISTDTQYF

v_call: TRBV3-1/TRBV3-2
j_call: TRBJ2-7
cdr3_aa: CASSQLPGQAAYEQYF

v_call: TRBV5-1
j_call: TRBJ2-2
cdr3_aa: CASSYGGLAAGELFF

v_call: TRBV19
j_call: TRBJ1-2
cdr3_aa: CASSMGGAQVNGYTF

v_call: TRBV3-1/TRBV3-2
j_call: TRBJ1-2
cdr3_aa: CASSQEIVATGFGYTF

v_call: TRBV27
j_call: TRBJ2-3
cdr3_aa: CASSRGDREADTQYF

v_call: TRBV18
j_call: TRBJ2-3
cdr3_aa: CASSPRAGGGNTQYF

v_call: TRBV19
j_call: TRBJ1-5
cdr3_aa: CASSIDRGRGNQPQHF

v_call: TRBV7-9
j_call: TRBJ2-7
cdr3_aa: CASSRGQGISYEQYF

v_call: TRBV11-2
j_call: TRBJ2-1
cdr3_aa: CASSPTSGVDNEQFF

v_call: TRBV19
j_call: TRBJ1-2
cdr3_aa: CASWTAATTNYGYTF

v_call: TRBV5-4
j_call: TRBJ2-6
cdr3_aa: CASSLQGAGGANVLTF

v_call: TRBV2
j_call: TRBJ1-5
cdr3_aa: CASGWARNQPQHF

v_call: TRBV7-2
j_call: TRBJ1-3
cdr3_aa: CASSTTGSGNTIYF

v_call: TRBV3-1/TRBV3-2
j_call: TRBJ2-1
cdr3_aa: CASGLLALDEQFF

v_call: TRBV5-4
j_call: TRBJ2-5
cdr3_aa: CASSWDRGPTETQYF

v_call: TRBV3-1/TRBV3-2
j_call: TRBJ1-1
cdr3_aa: CASSQSPTGCTEAFF

v_call: TRBV3-1/TRBV3-2
j_call: TRBJ2-2
cdr3_aa: CASSQDAPGQGGFGGELFF

v_call: TRBV5-6
j_call: TRBJ2-3
cdr3_aa: CASSSGTGDSGDTQYF

v_call: TRBV2
j_call: TRBJ1-6
cdr3_aa: CASSDRGAKSPLHF

v_call: TRBV7-6
j_call: TRBJ1-1
cdr3_aa: CASSLAGTGETEAFF

v_call: TRBV18
j_call: TRBJ1-3
cdr3_aa: CASSPPEAGNTIYF

v_call: TRBV4-2
j_call: TRBJ2-7
cdr3_aa: CASSSTSGGAYEQYF

v_call: TRBV18
j_call: TRBJ2-1
cdr3_aa: CASSPPSGGYNEQFF

v_call: TRBV21-1
j_call: TRBJ2-7
cdr3_aa: CASSKRLGLPRHSYEQYF

v_call: TRBV7-3
j_call: TRBJ1-6
cdr3_aa: CASSSNGQSTGSPLHF

v_call: TRBV6-5
j_call: TRBJ2-1
cdr3_aa: CASSLRGAPIGEQFF

v_call: TRBV7-8
j_call: TRBJ2-7
cdr3_aa: CASSLDIGGDNF

v_call: TRBV18
j_call: TRBJ1-4
cdr3_aa: CASSPRPTGGEEKLFF

v_call: TRBV7-2
j_call: TRBJ1-6
cdr3_aa: CASSLNRVNSPLHF

v_call: TRBV18
j_call: TRBJ1-4
cdr3_aa: CASSLDLGQGAATNEKLFF

v_call: TRBV24-1
j_call: TRBJ1-1
cdr3_aa: CATSDFKGEAFF

v_call: TRBV24-1
j_call: TRBJ2-2
cdr3_aa: CATSDYRGRELFF

v_call: TRBV2
j_call: TRBJ2-3
cdr3_aa: CASSEIYSTDTQYF

v_call: TRBV6-5
j_call: TRBJ1-1
cdr3_aa: CASSWDRTEAFF

v_call: TRBV19
j_call: TRBJ1-1
cdr3_aa: CASSDQGEAEAFF

v_call: TRBV7-9
j_call: TRBJ2-5
cdr3_aa: CASSTPAGARETQYF